This T cell receptor (beta chain) was captured by sequencing in a study of cytomegalovirus exposure and HLA in healthy donors. Regarding the study as a whole: CMV serostatus was the sole immune exposure data available. Some public TCRs appeared in many individuals, while most sequences were rare. Using the classifier, cytomegalovirus status was reportedly diagnosed with high specificity and sensitivity.

V was clipped by 5 bases and J by 7 bases; unmatched bases: 14. Germline V gene lookup returns CDR1 SGHTA and CDR2 FQGNSA. The CDR3 loop spans 16 amino acids. This clone appeared a single time. Its antigen remains unknown. The PCR made use of 60 Vbeta and 13 Jbeta primers. Here immunoSEQ multiplex PCR was the method, and the copy in TCRdb shows in-frame clones only, minus some. Of approximately 210,000 clones listed, 70% to 90% were seen once; the top ten hold approximately 1.7%. J is TRBJ2-1 and V is TRBV7-2; 7 positions agree with TRBD2. The sequencing input was PBMCs. This clonotype was obtained from a woman aged 18-29 years in good health and CMV-seronegative. The CDR3 reads CASSPIGGTTGNEQFF. As DNA, the CDR3 is TGTGCCAGCAGCCCCATAGGAGGGACTACGGGGAATGAGCAGTTCTTC.